The 25 T cell receptor beta chains in this list originate from one sample, sequenced in a study of graft-versus-host responses after intestinal transplantation. No antigen has been identified for these receptors. Profiled with immunoSEQ multiplex PCR; TCRdb holds only in-frame clones, not every one. The table includes about 85,000 clones, around 93% detected once. The material sequenced was unstimulated CD8+ T cells sorted from spleen or lymph node cells, taken before transplant. These receptors originate from a human donor who was the organ donor for an intestinal transplant.

The chain joins TRBV27 to TRBJ2-3; D unresolved. Trimming took off 4 bases at V and 1 base at J, with 15 bases between the two ends. Germline V lookup: CDR1 MNHEY, CDR2 SMNVEV (reference sequence). CDR3 size: 16 residues. CDR3 region: CASSSRRVPGTDTQYF. In nucleotides, the CDR3 is TGTGCCAGCAGTTCCCGTAGGGTCCCCGGCACAGATACGCAGTATTTT.

Details on this clone: The germline gene is not matched at one end of the junction; a read error may be the cause. At the DNA level, this CDR3 is encoded by other sequences in the same sample as well. The V call is TRBV9, the J call TRBJ1-3, with 8 nucleotides matching TRBD1. The CDR3 spans 16 residues. Germline lookup yields CDR1 SGDLS and CDR2 YYNGEE. The CDR3 protein is CASSGDRGRTGNTIYF. The CDR3 bases are TGTGCCAGCAGCGGTGACAGGGGTCGGACTGGAAACACTATATATTTT.

V is TRBV5-6 and J is TRBJ1-5, with a weak D call TRBD1 (5 bases). V lost 3 bases and J lost 4, with 17 bases in between. The CDR3 loop spans 16 amino acids. The germline V gene has CDR1 SGHDT and CDR2 YYEEEE. This CDR3 reads CASSWGGHRVNQPQHF. CDR3 nucleotide sequence: TGTGCCAGCAGCTGGGGCGGGCATCGGGTAAATCAGCCCCAGCATTTT.

This clone has only one observation. The chain recombines TRBV6-5 with TRBJ2-7, with D possibly matching TRBD1 (6 bases). V shed 5 bases and J shed 6 bases, with 17 bases lying between them. This CDR3 comprises 14 residues. From germline, CDR1 is MNHEY and CDR2 SVGAGI. Written as DNA, the CDR3 is TGTGCCAGCAGTGCAAGGGACAATGGCATCGAGCAGTACTTC. This translates into CASSARDNGIEQYF.

The chain employs TRBV5-1 and TRBJ1-2; no reliable D call. The CDR3 covers 13 residues. CDR1 is SGHRS, CDR2 YFSETQ, per germline. The ends were cut back, 1 base at V and 8 bases at J, with 12 bases in the middle. The CDR3 nucleotides are TGCGCCAGCAGCTTGAATGCCCCTGGAGGCTACACCTTC. Translation: CASSLNAPGGYTF. Together with reference TRBV5-1 and TRBJ1-2, the CDR3 gives the full variable domain: KAGVTQTPRYLIKTRGQQVTLSCSPISGHRSVSWYQQTPGQGLQFLFEYFSETQRNKGNFPGRFSGRQFSNSRSEMNVSTLELGDSALYLCASSLNAPGGYTFGSGTRLTVV.

The V call is TRBV6-1, the J call TRBJ1-2, with 11 bases identical to TRBD1. The ends lost 6 bases at V and 8 bases at J; junction bases unmatched: 2. The CDR3 is made up of 12 amino acids. Per the germline V gene, CDR1 is MNHNS and CDR2 is SASEGT. The CDR3 here is CASRGQGVGYTF. The CDR3 DNA reads as TGTGCCAGCAGGGGACAGGGGGTGGGCTACACCTTC.

The V call is TRBV7-2, the J call TRBJ2-7; tentatively, D is TRBD1 (5 bases). The CDR3 totals 17 residues. Germline CDR1 and CDR2: SGHTA and FQGNSA. V gave up 1 base and J gave up 2 bases, with 18 bases separating them. This chain's CDR3 is CASSLDGGVGAPYEQYF. CDR3 in DNA: TGTGCCAGCAGCTTAGACGGCGGTGTAGGGGCACCCTACGAGCAGTACTTC.

As concerns this clone: This sample includes further DNA sequences coding for the same CDR3. The CDR3: CASSLAGNTGELFF. The CDR3, as DNA: TGTGCCAGCAGCTTAGCTGGAAACACCGGGGAGCTGTTTTTT. The chain uses TRBV7-6 and TRBJ2-2; D gene unclear. Deletions cut 0 bases from V and 2 bases from J, with 4 bases between. CDR1 and CDR2 from the germline V gene are SGHVS and FNYEAQ. The CDR3 spans 14 residues.

The chain employs TRBV5-6 and TRBJ1-6; 8 bases map to TRBD1. Germline V lookup: CDR1 SGHDT, CDR2 YYEEEE. With 0 bases clipped from V and 6 bases from J, the junction kept 11 bases outside the gene matches. The CDR3 covers 18 residues. CDR3 amino acids: CASSLGGTGYQPNSPLHF. The CDR3 nucleotides read TGTGCCAGCAGCTTGGGGGGGACAGGTTACCAACCTAATTCACCCCTCCACTTT. The full variable domain, rest sourced from reference TRBV5-6 and TRBJ1-6, is DAGVTQSPTHLIKTRGQQVTLRCSPKSGHDTVSWYQQALGQGPQFIFQYYEEEERQRGNFPDRFSGHQFPNYSSELNVNALLLGDSALYLCASSLGGTGYQPNSPLHFGNGTRLTVT.

The chain is built from TRBV6-1 and TRBJ2-1; D is ambiguous. Germline CDR1 reads MNHNS; CDR2 reads SASEGT. V lost 8 bases to trimming and J lost 2 bases, with 13 bases between them. The CDR3 has 14 amino acids. The CDR3 protein is CASVARSAYNEQFF. CDR3 coding DNA: TGTGCCAGCGTTGCCAGGAGTGCCTACAATGAGCAGTTCTTC.

The chain joins TRBV5-6 to TRBJ1-5, with D unclear. The germline V gene has CDR1 SGHDT and CDR2 YYEEEE. Trimming shortened V by 2 bases and J by 2 bases, and 2 bases separated the two germline ends. CDR3 length equals 12 residues. CDR3 coding DNA: TGTGCCAGCAGCTTTGGCAATCAGCCCCAGCATTTT. It yields the protein CASSFGNQPQHF. Filled out from reference TRBV5-6 and TRBJ1-5, the complete variable domain reads DAGVTQSPTHLIKTRGQQVTLRCSPKSGHDTVSWYQQALGQGPQFIFQYYEEEERQRGNFPDRFSGHQFPNYSSELNVNALLLGDSALYLCASSFGNQPQHFGDGTRLSIL.

V gene TRBV19 combines with J gene TRBJ2-7; TRBD1 agrees at 9 bases. The germline V gene encodes CDR1 LNHDA and CDR2 SQIVND (reference sequence). This CDR3 is built from 14 residues. Trimming cost V 5 bases and J 0 bases; bases outside gene matches: 2. CDR3 loop: CASSRTGVSYEQYF. In DNA form, the CDR3 reads TGTGCCAGTAGTCGGACAGGGGTCTCCTACGAGCAGTACTTC.

The genes are TRBV11-2 and TRBJ1-6, with D tentatively TRBD1 (6 bases). V was clipped by 1 base and J by 8 bases, with 9 bases between them. The CDR3 runs to 14 residues. Germline-derived CDR1 and CDR2 are SGHAT and FQNNGV. The CDR3 here is CASSLVGGYSPLHF. The DNA of the CDR3 is TGTGCCAGCAGCTTAGTAGGGGGATATTCACCCCTCCACTTT.

This chain links TRBV27 with TRBJ1-6; 8 bases map to TRBD1. Losses at the gene ends were 6 bases for V and 9 bases for J; bases not matched to a gene: 7. Germline V CDR1 and CDR2: MNHEY, SMNVEV (reference sequence). This CDR3 has 14 amino acids. CDR3 loop: CASRPTGGSSPLHF. The DNA of the CDR3 is TGTGCCAGCAGGCCCACAGGGGGAAGTTCACCCCTCCACTTT.

V is TRBV19 and J is TRBJ1-1; TRBD1 is a possible D gene (5 bases). Trimming removed 5 bases at V and 4 bases at J, with 11 bases between. The CDR3 sequence is 13 residues long. The germline V gene encodes CDR1 LNHDA and CDR2 SQIVND (reference sequence). CDR3 amino acids: CASSLGRVTEAFF. CDR3 bases: TGTGCCAGTAGTTTGGGGCGGGTCACTGAAGCTTTCTTT.

This chain links TRBV27 with TRBJ1-2; no firm D call. The V end lost 1 base, the J end lost 2 bases, and 14 bases lay between the germline ends. The CDR3 runs to 16 residues. CDR1 and CDR2 (germline): MNHEY, SMNVEV (reference sequence). As DNA, the CDR3 is TGTGCCAGCAGTTTATGGTCGAGCGATACAAACTATGGCTACACCTTC. It encodes CASSLWSSDTNYGYTF.

This chain links TRBV18 with TRBJ1-2; tentatively, D is TRBD1 (5 bases). The CDR3 has 13 residues. The V and J ends lost 6 bases and 5 bases respectively, with 13 bases between them. Germline-derived CDR1 and CDR2 are KGHSH and LQKENI. The CDR3 sequence is CASSPGTWYGYTF. As DNA, the CDR3 is TGTGCCAGCTCCCCAGGGACTTGGTATGGCTACACCTTC.

V usage is TRBV7-6 and J usage is TRBJ2-2; D possibly corresponds to TRBD2 (5 bases). V gave up 3 bases and J gave up 8 bases, with 22 bases separating them. Germline V gives CDR1 SGHVS, CDR2 FNYEAQ. CDR3 length: 17 residues. The CDR3: CASSLREMNLVYGELFF. The CDR3 DNA reads TGTGCCAGCAGCTTGAGGGAGATGAATCTGGTCTATGGGGAGCTGTTTTTT.

This chain links TRBV5-6 with TRBJ1-2; D ambiguous. Deletions cut 3 bases from V and 0 bases from J, with 12 bases between. Germline CDR1 and CDR2: SGHDT and YYEEEE. The CDR3 runs to 15 residues. The CDR3 nucleotides read TGTGCCAGCAGCTGGAGCCCAGCTGCTAACTATGGCTACACCTTC. It yields the protein CASSWSPAANYGYTF. The variable domain in full, with the rest retrieved from reference TRBV5-6 and TRBJ1-2, is DAGVTQSPTHLIKTRGQQVTLRCSPKSGHDTVSWYQQALGQGPQFIFQYYEEEERQRGNFPDRFSGHQFPNYSSELNVNALLLGDSALYLCASSWSPAANYGYTFGSGTRLTVV.

The chain employs TRBV11-2 and TRBJ2-1; TRBD2 aligns across 14 bases. V lost 3 bases and J lost 9; bases outside the gene matches: 4. This CDR3 has 15 residues. Germline CDR1 reads SGHAT; CDR2 reads FQNNGV. CDR3 in DNA: TGTGCCAGCAGCTTTGGACTAGCGGGAGGAACTGAGCAGTTCTTC. The encoded protein is CASSFGLAGGTEQFF.

The J gene is TRBJ2-7, the V gene TRBV7-9, with TRBD1 identical over 7 bases. Trimming cost V 5 bases and J 5 bases; bases outside gene matches: 18. From germline, CDR1 is SEHNR and CDR2 FQNEAQ (reference sequence). The CDR3 totals 17 residues. The CDR3: CASSLMGATGFSDEQYF. The CDR3 DNA is TGTGCCAGCAGCCTCATGGGGGCGACAGGGTTTAGCGACGAGCAGTACTTC.

This rearrangement joins TRBV7-6 to TRBJ2-1; D is unclear. The CDR3 is made up of 14 amino acids. In germline, CDR1 is SGHVS, CDR2 FNYEAQ. The V and J ends lost 0 bases and 4 bases respectively, with 7 bases between them. CDR3 DNA: TGTGCCAGCAGCTTAGCGTCCGATTACAATGAGCAGTTCTTC. Its protein product is CASSLASDYNEQFF.

The genes are TRBV7-6 and TRBJ1-2; D unresolved. This CDR3 region has 15 residues. The V end lost 3 bases, the J end lost 0 bases, and 11 bases lay between the germline ends. Germline CDR1 is SGHVS and CDR2 is FNYEAQ. The CDR3 DNA is TGTGCCAGCAGCTTTTACCCGGACGCTAACTATGGCTACACCTTC. Its protein product is CASSFYPDANYGYTF.

The rearrangement joins TRBV10-2 to TRBJ2-2, with TRBD2 matching over 12 bases. J was trimmed by 6 bases and V by 4 bases; bases with no gene match: 6. The CDR3 extends over 16 amino acids. The germline V gene encodes CDR1 WSHSY and CDR2 SAAADI. The CDR3 loop is CASSGLAGADAGELFF. The CDR3 coding sequence is TGCGCCAGCAGTGGACTAGCGGGGGCCGACGCCGGGGAGCTGTTTTTT.

The V and J genes are TRBV4-2 and TRBJ2-1, with TRBD2 matching 9 bases. The CDR3 consists of 16 residues. With 0 bases clipped from V and 6 bases from J, the junction kept 6 bases outside the gene matches. From germline, CDR1 is LGHNA and CDR2 YNFKEQ. Written as DNA, the CDR3 is TGTGCCAGCAGCCAAGATTACGGCGGGAGGGCCAATGAGCAGTTCTTC. Residues: CASSQDYGGRANEQFF.